Below, 25 T cell receptor beta chains from the same sample are listed, as sequenced in a study of blood T cell repertoires in COVID-19. Produced via immunoSEQ multiplex PCR; TCRdb's table is partial and in-frame only. Among 200,000 to 300,000 clones listed, more than 75% were seen once. The sequenced sample consisted of peripheral blood. The receptors were sampled from a woman between 55 and 75 years old with COVID-19, enrolled during active disease.

Remarks on this clone: The DNA is omitted, as the CDR3 cannot be located on it reliably, and the CDR3 follows TCRdb's listing. This chain joins TRBV28 and TRBJ1-2; the D call in the table, TRBD1, was not verified against the DNA. The germline gives CDR1 MDHEN, CDR2 SYDVKM. The length of the CDR3 is 15 amino acids, counting both ends. This CDR3 is CASILDRGINYGYTF.

The V call is TRBV25-1, the J call TRBJ2-1; 7 bases map to TRBD1. This CDR3 contains 17 residues. With V trimmed by 3 bases and J by 0 bases, 8 bases remained unmatched. Germline lookup yields CDR1 MGHDK and CDR2 SYGVNS. The CDR3 DNA reads as TGTGCCAGCAGTGACCGCCTGTCAGGGGGCTCCTACAATGAGCAGTTCTTC. Its translation: CASSDRLSGGSYNEQFF.

This chain links TRBV28 with TRBJ1-2; 7 positions match TRBD1. Germline loops: CDR1 MDHEN, CDR2 SYDVKM. Unmatched junction bases numbered 5, after V lost 5 bases and J lost 2 bases. The CDR3 length is 14 residues. Here the CDR3 reads CASSPLDRNYGYTF. For the CDR3, the DNA is TGTGCCAGCAGTCCCTTGGACAGGAACTATGGCTACACCTTC.

This chain links TRBV28 with TRBJ2-7; 13 nucleotides line up with TRBD2. Germline V CDR1 and CDR2: MDHEN, SYDVKM. This CDR3 has 15 amino acids. V lost 6 bases, J lost 5 bases, and 7 bases stayed unmatched. The CDR3 loop is CASRRLAGGFNEQYF. CDR3 sequence (DNA): TGTGCCAGCAGAAGACTAGCGGGAGGTTTCAACGAGCAGTACTTC.

V and J are TRBV15 and TRBJ1-5; D is uncertain. Germline V gene sequence: CDR1 LNHNV, CDR2 YYDKDF (reference sequence). The CDR3 loop spans 17 amino acids. Trimming took off 0 bases at V and 3 bases at J, with 15 bases between the two ends. DNA for the CDR3: TGTGCCACCAGCAGAGAGGAGGCAGGAGTCCCCAATCAGCCCCAGCATTTT. It codes for CATSREEAGVPNQPQHF.

V and J are TRBV5-6 and TRBJ2-5, with D tentatively TRBD2 (5 bases). There are 14 residues in the CDR3. The ends were cut back, 2 bases at V and 5 bases at J, with 13 bases in the middle. Germline-derived CDR1 and CDR2 are SGHDT and YYEEEE. CDR3 loop: CASSFPGLTETQYF. The CDR3 DNA reads TGTGCCAGCAGCTTTCCGGGGTTAACGGAGACCCAGTACTTC.

This clone has only a few counts. This rearrangement joins TRBV5-6 to TRBJ2-1, with 7 positions matching TRBD1. Germline CDR1 is SGHDT and CDR2 is YYEEEE. This CDR3 contains 13 residues. Germline trimming cut 0 bases from V and 8 bases from J; bases unmatched to any gene: 2. CDR3 sequence reads: CASSLDRGYEQFF. CDR3 bases: TGTGCCAGCAGCTTGGACAGGGGCTATGAGCAGTTCTTC.

This clone was picked up a small number of times. Here the CDR3 reads CASSDRQTGRKEKLFF. CDR3 sequence (DNA): TGTGCCAGCAGCGATCGTCAGACAGGGAGGAAGGAAAAACTGTTTTTT. This chain links TRBV7-2 with TRBJ1-4, with TRBD1 matching 7 bases. Germline V gene data show CDR1 as SGHTA and CDR2 as FQGNSA. V trimming: 5 bases; J trimming: 8 bases; junction bases outside the gene matches: 14. The CDR3 has 16 residues.

In the case of this clone: The junction departs from germline at one end; a sequencing error may be responsible. Here the CDR3 DNA reads TGTGCCAGCAGCGCAGTAGCGGGAGACTCCCACGAGCAGTACTTC. This encodes CASSAVAGDSHEQYF. This chain connects TRBV7-3 to TRBJ2-7; 9 nucleotides agree with TRBD2. CDR3 length equals 15 residues. Germline V lookup: CDR1 SGHTA, CDR2 FQGTGA.

This clone was seen a handful of times. The J gene is TRBJ1-6, the V gene TRBV6-6; 11 positions match TRBD1. The ends lost 6 bases at V and 15 bases at J; junction bases unmatched: 7. This CDR3 is 13 amino acids long. CDR1 is MNHNY, CDR2 SVGAGI, per germline (reference sequence). CDR3 DNA sequence: TGTGCCAGCAGCGGACAGGGGGCCCCCCTCCTCCACTTT. Residues: CASSGQGAPLLHF.

The chain links TRBV18 to TRBJ2-3, with 9 bases fitting TRBD2. The length of the CDR3 is 12 residues. Germline lookup yields CDR1 KGHSH and CDR2 LQKENI. This CDR3 reads CAASGDTDTQYF. CDR3 DNA sequence: TGTGCGGCTAGCGGGGACACAGATACGCAGTATTTT.

The V gene is TRBV7-8, the J gene TRBJ2-5; a possible D gene is TRBD1 (5 bases). From germline, CDR1 is SGHVS and CDR2 FQNEAQ. The length of the CDR3 is 16 residues. V was clipped by 1 base and J by 2 bases, with 14 bases between them. CDR3 sequence: CASSLVGTGPQETQYF. CDR3 DNA sequence: TGTGCCAGCAGCTTAGTGGGAACAGGCCCTCAAGAGACCCAGTACTTC. The full variable domain, completed using reference TRBV7-8 and TRBJ2-5, is GAGVSQSPRYKVAKRGQDVALRCDPISGHVSLFWYQQALGQGPEFLTYFQNEAQLDKSGLPSDRFFAERPEGSVSTLKIQRTQQEDSAVYLCASSLVGTGPQETQYFGPGTRLLVL.

The chain carries TRBV3-1 (or the pseudogene TRBV3-2) and TRBJ2-1; 7 bases match TRBD2. This CDR3 has 16 amino acids. Germline CDR1 reads LGHDT; CDR2 reads YNNKEL (reference sequence). V lost 1 base to trimming and J lost 3 bases; unmatched junction nucleotides: 6. CDR3 nucleotides: TGTGCCAGCAGCCAAGGGAGAGCGGGGTACTACAATGAGCAGTTCTTC. This sequence encodes CASSQGRAGYYNEQFF.

The rearrangement uses TRBV2 and TRBJ1-5, with D maybe TRBD1 (6 bases). CDR1 is SNHLY and CDR2 is FYNNEI in the germline V gene. V lost 4 bases to trimming and J lost 6 bases, with 13 bases between them. This CDR3 contains 14 residues. Written as DNA, the CDR3 is TGTGCCAGCAGTGCGGCAGGGGTAATTCAGCCCCAGCATTTT. Amino acid sequence: CASSAAGVIQPQHF.

The rearrangement links TRBV7-9 to TRBJ1-6; a weak D match, TRBD1 (5 bases). V gave up 2 bases and J gave up 6 bases, with 11 bases separating them. The CDR3 covers 15 residues. Germline V gives CDR1 SEHNR, CDR2 FQNEAQ (reference sequence). The CDR3 sequence is CASSLQRGRNSPLHF. The CDR3 nucleotides read TGTGCCAGCAGCTTACAGCGGGGCCGTAATTCACCCCTCCACTTT.

The chain is built from TRBV29-1 and TRBJ2-1, with a possible D match to TRBD1 (7 bases). From germline, CDR1 is SQVTM and CDR2 ANQGSEA. The CDR3 sequence is 15 residues long. V was pared by 0 bases and J by 9 bases, with 18 bases between. The CDR3 region has the DNA TGCAGCGTTGAAGATTTGCGGGCCCAGGGGGGTGAGCAGTTCTTC. This sequence encodes CSVEDLRAQGGEQFF.

This clone showed up just once. The chain has TRBV28 and TRBJ1-4, with 9 bases lining up with TRBD1. J was trimmed by 6 bases and V by 5 bases; bases with no gene match: 10. Germline CDR1 and CDR2: MDHEN and SYDVKM. The CDR3 totals 16 residues. The DNA of the CDR3 is TGTGCCAGCAGTCCCTTGAGACAGGGGGGTTATGAAAAACTGTTTTTT. Encoded protein: CASSPLRQGGYEKLFF.

The chain employs TRBV5-6 and TRBJ2-1; 12 nucleotides line up with TRBD2. Germline loops: CDR1 SGHDT, CDR2 YYEEEE. This CDR3 contains 16 residues. The ends lost 0 bases at V and 7 bases at J; junction bases unmatched: 5. CDR3 sequence reads: CASSLAVLAGGNEQFF. In nucleotides, the CDR3 is TGTGCCAGCAGCTTGGCCGTACTAGCGGGAGGAAATGAGCAGTTCTTC.

The chain employs TRBV5-1 and TRBJ2-2; 11 bases map to TRBD1. Per the germline V gene, CDR1 is SGHRS and CDR2 is YFSETQ. V shed 2 bases, J shed 7 bases, and the junction held 4 bases outside the gene matches. The CDR3 covers 15 residues. The CDR3 spells CASSLRTGGIGELFF. The CDR3 nucleotides read TGCGCCAGCAGCTTAAGGACAGGGGGCATCGGGGAGCTGTTTTTT.

The chain carries TRBV7-2 and TRBJ2-7; tentative D call: TRBD2 (6 bases). This CDR3 spans 14 amino acids. Trimming left V 7 bases short and J 4 bases short, with 17 bases between. Germline V gene sequence: CDR1 SGHTA, CDR2 FQGNSA. The CDR3 DNA sequence: TGTGCCAGCACCAGGGTGGGGGGAGGATACGAGCAGTACTTC. Translating gives CASTRVGGGYEQYF.

V usage is TRBV5-1 and J usage is TRBJ1-3; no reliable D call. The CDR3 extends over 16 amino acids. Germline loops: CDR1 SGHRS, CDR2 YFSETQ. V shed 0 bases and J shed 0 bases, with 10 bases lying between them. CDR3 amino acids: CASSLVGVHSGNTIYF. The CDR3 DNA follows: TGCGCCAGCAGCTTGGTCGGGGTCCACTCTGGAAACACCATATATTTT. Full variable domain (rest looked up from reference TRBV5-1 and TRBJ1-3): KAGVTQTPRYLIKTRGQQVTLSCSPISGHRSVSWYQQTPGQGLQFLFEYFSETQRNKGNFPGRFSGRQFSNSRSEMNVSTLELGDSALYLCASSLVGVHSGNTIYFGEGSWLTVV.

This clone was picked up one time. This chain connects TRBV5-1 to TRBJ2-2, with 7 bases lining up with TRBD2. J lost 3 bases, V lost 3 bases, and 8 bases had no gene match. CDR3 length: 16 amino acids. The germline CDR1 and CDR2 sequences are SGHRS and YFSETQ. CDR3 protein: CASSSEGRVDTGELFF. CDR3 coding DNA: TGCGCCAGCAGCTCAGAGGGGAGGGTGGACACCGGGGAGCTGTTTTTT.

The chain carries TRBV7-2 and TRBJ2-2, with 13 bases that match TRBD2. Per germline, CDR1 SGHTA and CDR2 FQGNSA. Trimming took 5 bases from V and 7 from J; bases not matched to a gene: 4. The CDR3 runs 15 residues. The CDR3 spells CASSVRLAGGGELFF. In DNA form, the CDR3 reads TGTGCCAGCAGCGTGCGACTAGCGGGAGGCGGGGAGCTGTTTTTT.

The chain joins TRBV15 to TRBJ2-5; D not certain. CDR3 length equals 14 residues. Trimming pared 2 bases from V and 1 base from J, leaving 8 bases between. Germline V gives CDR1 LNHNV, CDR2 YYDKDF (reference sequence). The CDR3 region has the DNA TGTGCCACCAGCAGACAGATTTTCCAAGAGACCCAGTACTTC. Translated: CATSRQIFQETQYF.

The V call is TRBV3-1 (or the pseudogene TRBV3-2), the J call TRBJ2-1, with a weak D call TRBD2 (6 bases). V was shortened by 7 bases and J by 4 bases, with 20 bases between the two germline ends. The CDR3 sequence is 16 residues long. The germline V gene encodes CDR1 LGHDT and CDR2 YNNKEL (reference sequence). CDR3 protein: CASTPNPRTTYNEQFF. The DNA for the CDR3 is TGTGCCAGCACCCCAAATCCTCGGACTACTTACAATGAGCAGTTCTTC.